This TCR beta chain derives from a study of blood T cells in healthy people across ages. Study-wide findings and caveats: Any conclusive comparison of naive versus antigen-experienced cells was prevented by using unsorted PBMCs. In the absence of known donor CMV status, changes in expanded clonotypes were possibly confounded.

Extraction yielded at least 5 micrograms of total RNA per sample. In this sample, this clonotype turned up a few times. Its target is unknown. The authors ran a second PCR of 7 to 11 cycles using a sample-barcoded 5' primer and a J-beta primer mix. A template-switch adaptor with 12 random nucleotides tagged each cDNA molecule. TCRdb reprocessed the 5' RACE reads with MiXCR, giving one entry per CDR3 protein. The sample shows around 1.5 million distinct CDR3 sequences, roughly 60% of them seen only once. With 7 bases clipped from V and 5 bases from J, the junction kept 7 bases outside the gene matches. Germline lookup yields CDR1 SQVTM and CDR2 ANQGSEA. The CDR3 covers 12 residues.

Input material: blood. The sequence was collected from a man in his late teens or twenties in good health. The V call is TRBV29-1, the J call TRBJ2-5, with TRBD2 matching 7 bases. CDR3: CSAGEGPETQYF. In DNA form, the CDR3 reads TGCAGCGCCGGGGAGGGCCCGGAGACCCAGTACTTC.